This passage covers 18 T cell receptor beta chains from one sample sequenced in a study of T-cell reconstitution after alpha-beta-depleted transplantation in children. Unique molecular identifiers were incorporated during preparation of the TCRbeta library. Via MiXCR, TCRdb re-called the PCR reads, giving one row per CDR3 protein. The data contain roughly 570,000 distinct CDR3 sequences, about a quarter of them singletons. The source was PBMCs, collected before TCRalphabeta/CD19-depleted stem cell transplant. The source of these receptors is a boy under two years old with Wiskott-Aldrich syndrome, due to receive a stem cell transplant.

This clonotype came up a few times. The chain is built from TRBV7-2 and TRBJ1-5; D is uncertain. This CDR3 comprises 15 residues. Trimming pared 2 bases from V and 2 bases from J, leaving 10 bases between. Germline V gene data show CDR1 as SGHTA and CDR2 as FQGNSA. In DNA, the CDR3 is TGTGCCAGCAGCTTACAGCCATATGGCAATCAGCCCCAGCATTTT. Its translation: CASSLQPYGNQPQHF. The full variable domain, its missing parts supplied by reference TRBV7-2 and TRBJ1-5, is GAGVSQSPSNKVTEKGKDVELRCDPISGHTALYWYRQSLGQGLEFLIYFQGNSAPDKSGLPSDRFSAERTGGSVSTLTIQRTQQEDSAVYLCASSLQPYGNQPQHFGDGTRLSIL.

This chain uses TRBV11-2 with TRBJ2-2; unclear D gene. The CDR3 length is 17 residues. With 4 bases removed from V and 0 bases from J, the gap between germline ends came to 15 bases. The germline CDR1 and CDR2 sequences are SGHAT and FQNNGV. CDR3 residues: CASSSTLFRSNTGELFF. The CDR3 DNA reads TGTGCCAGCAGCTCCACCCTATTTCGGTCGAACACCGGGGAGCTGTTTTTT.

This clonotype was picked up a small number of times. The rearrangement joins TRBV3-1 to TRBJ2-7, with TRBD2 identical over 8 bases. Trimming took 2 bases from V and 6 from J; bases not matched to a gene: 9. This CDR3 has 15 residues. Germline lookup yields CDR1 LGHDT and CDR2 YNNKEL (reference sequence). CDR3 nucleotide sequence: TGTGCCAGCAGCCAATGGAGCGGGAGCGACTCCGAGCAGTACTTC. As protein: CASSQWSGSDSEQYF.

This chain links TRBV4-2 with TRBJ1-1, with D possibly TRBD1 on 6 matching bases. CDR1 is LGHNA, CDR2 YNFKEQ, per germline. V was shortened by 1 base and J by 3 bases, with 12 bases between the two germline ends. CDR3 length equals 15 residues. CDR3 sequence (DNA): TGTGCCAGCAGCCAAGCGACAGGTCTCCACACTGAAGCTTTCTTT. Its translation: CASSQATGLHTEAFF.

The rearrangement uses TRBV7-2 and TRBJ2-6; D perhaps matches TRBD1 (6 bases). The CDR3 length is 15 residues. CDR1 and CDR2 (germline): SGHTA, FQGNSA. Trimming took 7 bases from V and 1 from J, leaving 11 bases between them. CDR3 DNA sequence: TGTGCCAGCAAGAGGACAGTTTCTGGGGCCAACGTCCTGACTTTC. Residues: CASKRTVSGANVLTF.

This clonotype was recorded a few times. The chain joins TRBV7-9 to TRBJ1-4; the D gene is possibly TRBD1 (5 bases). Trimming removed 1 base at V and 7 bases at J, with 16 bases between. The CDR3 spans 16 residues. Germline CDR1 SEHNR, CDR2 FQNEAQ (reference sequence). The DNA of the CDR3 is TGTGCCAGCAGCTTAGGCGGGAACACCGGGGGTGAAAAACTGTTTTTT. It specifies CASSLGGNTGGEKLFF.

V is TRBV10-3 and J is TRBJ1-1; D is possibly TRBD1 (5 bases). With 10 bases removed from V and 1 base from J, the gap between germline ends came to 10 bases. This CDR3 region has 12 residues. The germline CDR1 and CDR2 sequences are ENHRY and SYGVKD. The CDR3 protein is CATIDRNTEAFF. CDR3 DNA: TGTGCCACTATAGACAGGAACACTGAAGCTTTCTTT.

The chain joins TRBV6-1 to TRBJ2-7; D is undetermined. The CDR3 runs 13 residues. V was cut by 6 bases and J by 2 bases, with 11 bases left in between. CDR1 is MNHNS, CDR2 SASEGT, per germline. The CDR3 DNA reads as TGTGCCAGCAGGACACTTTCAACCTACGAGCAGTACTTC. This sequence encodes CASRTLSTYEQYF.

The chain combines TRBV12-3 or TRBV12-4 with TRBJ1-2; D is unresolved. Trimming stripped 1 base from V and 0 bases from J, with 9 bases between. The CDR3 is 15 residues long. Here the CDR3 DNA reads TGTGCCAGCAGTTTAGGGGTTCTCACTAACTATGGCTACACCTTC. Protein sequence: CASSLGVLTNYGYTF.

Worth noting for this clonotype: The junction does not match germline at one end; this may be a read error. The CDR3 reads CASSLASGRTYNEQFF. The CDR3 DNA is TGCGCCAGCAGCTTGGCTAGCGGGAGAACCTACAATGAGCAGTTCTTT. The J gene is TRBJ2-1, the V gene TRBV5-1; 10 bases are shared with TRBD2. The CDR3 consists of 16 residues. Germline V gene sequence: CDR1 SGHRS, CDR2 YFSETQ.

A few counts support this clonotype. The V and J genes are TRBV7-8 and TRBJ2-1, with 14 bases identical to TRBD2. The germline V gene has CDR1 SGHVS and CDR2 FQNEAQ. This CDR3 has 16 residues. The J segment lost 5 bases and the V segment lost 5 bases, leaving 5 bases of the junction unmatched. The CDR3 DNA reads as TGTGCCAGCAGCAGATTGGGACTAGCGGGGGACAATGAGCAGTTCTTC. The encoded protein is CASSRLGLAGDNEQFF.

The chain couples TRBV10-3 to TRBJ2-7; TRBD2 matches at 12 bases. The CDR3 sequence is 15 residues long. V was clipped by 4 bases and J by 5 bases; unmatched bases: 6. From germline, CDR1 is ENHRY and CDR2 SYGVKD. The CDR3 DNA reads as TGTGCCATCAGTGCCCTAGCGGGAGGGAATGACGAGCAGTACTTC. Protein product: CAISALAGGNDEQYF.

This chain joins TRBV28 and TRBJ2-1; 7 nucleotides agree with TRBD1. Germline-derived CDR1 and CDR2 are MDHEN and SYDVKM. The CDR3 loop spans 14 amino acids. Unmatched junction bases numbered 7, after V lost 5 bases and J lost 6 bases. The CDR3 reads CASSPGGPFNEQFF. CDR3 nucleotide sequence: TGTGCCAGCAGTCCAGGGGGACCCTTCAATGAGCAGTTCTTC.

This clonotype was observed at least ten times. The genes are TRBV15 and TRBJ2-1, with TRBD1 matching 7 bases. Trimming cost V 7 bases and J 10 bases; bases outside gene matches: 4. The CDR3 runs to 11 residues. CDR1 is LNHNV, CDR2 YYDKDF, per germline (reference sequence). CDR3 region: CATTRQGEQFF. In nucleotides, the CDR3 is TGTGCCACCACACGACAGGGCGAGCAGTTCTTC.

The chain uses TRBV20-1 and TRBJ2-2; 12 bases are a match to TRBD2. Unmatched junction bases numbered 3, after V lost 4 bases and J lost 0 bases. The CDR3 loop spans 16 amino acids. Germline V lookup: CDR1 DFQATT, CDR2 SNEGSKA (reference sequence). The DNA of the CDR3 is TGCAGTGCTAAAGGGACTAGCGGGCCGAACACCGGGGAGCTGTTTTTT. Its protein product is CSAKGTSGPNTGELFF.

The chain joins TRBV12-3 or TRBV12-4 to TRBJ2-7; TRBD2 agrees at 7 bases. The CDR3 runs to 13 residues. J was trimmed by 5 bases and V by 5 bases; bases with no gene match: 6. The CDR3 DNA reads TGTGCCAGCAGTCCGCGGGAGAGCCACGAGCAGTACTTC. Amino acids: CASSPRESHEQYF.

CDR3 nucleotides: TGCGCCAGCAGCCGCGACACAGGGGACACCGGGGAGCTGTTTTTT. Protein product: CASSRDTGDTGELFF. The rearrangement joins TRBV5-1 to TRBJ2-2; 7 nucleotides align to TRBD1. Germline V lookup: CDR1 SGHRS, CDR2 YFSETQ. Unmatched junction bases numbered 6, after V lost 4 bases and J lost 3 bases. The CDR3 runs to 15 residues.

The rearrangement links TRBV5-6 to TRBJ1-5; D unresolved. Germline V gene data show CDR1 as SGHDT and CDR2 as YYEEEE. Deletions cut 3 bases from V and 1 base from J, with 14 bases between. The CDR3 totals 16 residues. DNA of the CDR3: TGTGCCAGCAGCTCCTGGGGAGTCACGAGCAATCAGCCCCAGCATTTT. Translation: CASSSWGVTSNQPQHF.